Presented here are 24 T cell receptor beta chains from one specimen sequenced in a study of blood T cell repertoires in COVID-19. Clones were read by immunoSEQ multiplex PCR, and TCRdb kept only the in-frame ones, dropping some. The sample yields about 78,000 clones, around nine tenths seen once. The sequencing sample was made of peripheral blood. These TCRs come from a woman aged 60 to 75 with acute or convalescent COVID-19.

Note on this clone: Other DNA sequences within the sample encode an identical CDR3. This chain connects TRBV9 to TRBJ1-1; unclear D gene. V was shortened by 2 bases and J by 1 base, with 6 bases between the two germline ends. The V gene's germline CDR1 is SGDLS and CDR2 YYNGEE. The CDR3 covers 13 residues. CDR3 nucleotide sequence: TGTGCCAGCAGCGTGGCGGGGAACACTGAAGCTTTCTTT. Translated, it gives CASSVAGNTEAFF.

This clone occurred a few times. This chain joins TRBV6-2 or TRBV6-3 and TRBJ2-1, with D possibly TRBD2 on 6 matching bases. The CDR3 sequence is 17 residues long. CDR1 and CDR2 (germline): MNHEY, SVGEGT. With 5 bases removed from V and 0 bases from J, the gap between germline ends came to 17 bases. This CDR3 reads CASSNLTGLLSYNEQFF. CDR3 bases: TGTGCCAGCAGTAACCTCACGGGACTCCTCTCCTACAATGAGCAGTTCTTC.

The V gene is TRBV14, the J gene TRBJ2-1; 10 positions agree with TRBD2. The CDR3 covers 19 residues. V shed 1 base, J shed 0 bases, and the junction held 9 bases outside the gene matches. Germline V gives CDR1 SGHDN, CDR2 FVKESK. DNA of the CDR3: TGTGCCAGCAGCCAAGGGCTAGCGGGAGACGGGAGCTCCTACAATGAGCAGTTCTTC. Translated, it gives CASSQGLAGDGSSYNEQFF.

V is TRBV5-1 and J is TRBJ1-1; no definite D call. V was trimmed by 0 bases and J by 6 bases, leaving 15 bases between them. CDR1 is SGHRS and CDR2 is YFSETQ in the germline V gene. This CDR3 comprises 15 residues. CDR3 region: CASSLVSSGGSEAFF. CDR3 sequence (DNA): TGCGCCAGCAGCTTGGTAAGCTCCGGCGGATCTGAAGCTTTCTTT.

The J gene is TRBJ1-4, the V gene TRBV7-2; no reliable D call. Per the germline V gene, CDR1 is SGHTA and CDR2 is FQGNSA. CDR3 length: 13 residues. Trimming took off 0 bases at V and 8 bases at J, with 7 bases between the two ends. CDR3 nucleotide sequence: TGTGCCAGCAGCTTAGCGATCCGGGAAAAACTGTTTTTT. The encoded protein is CASSLAIREKLFF.

The chain carries TRBV6-6 and TRBJ1-1; 7 nucleotides align to TRBD1. Germline lookup yields CDR1 MNHNY and CDR2 SVGAGI (reference sequence). There are 14 residues in the CDR3. Trimming at V came to 5 bases and at J to 1 base, leaving 4 bases not matched to a gene. CDR3 sequence (DNA): TGTGCCAGCAGTGGTCGGACAGGGAACACTGAAGCTTTCTTT. Amino acids: CASSGRTGNTEAFF.

The J gene is TRBJ2-7, the V gene TRBV7-2, with D possibly being TRBD2 (5 bases). Germline CDR1 reads SGHTA; CDR2 reads FQGNSA. This CDR3 region has 13 residues. V gave up 4 bases and J gave up 4 bases, with 11 bases separating them. The CDR3 nucleotides are TGTGCCAGCAGCTCCCGTCGGGGTTACGAGCAGTACTTC. It translates to CASSSRRGYEQYF.

Comment on this clone: The same CDR3 is also encoded by other DNA sequences in this sample. The rearrangement links TRBV3-1 (or the pseudogene TRBV3-2) to TRBJ1-1; D is possibly TRBD1 (5 bases). The CDR3 extends over 13 amino acids. Trimming left V 1 base short and J 6 bases short, with 9 bases between. Germline V gives CDR1 LGHDT, CDR2 YNNKEL (reference sequence). The CDR3: CASSQGRVAEAFF. The CDR3 DNA follows: TGTGCCAGCAGCCAAGGCAGGGTTGCTGAAGCTTTCTTT.

The genes are TRBV7-2 and TRBJ2-3; the match to TRBD2 covers 8 bases. CDR1 and CDR2 from the germline V gene are SGHTA and FQGNSA. The CDR3 length is 15 residues. The J segment lost 5 bases and the V segment lost 4 bases, leaving 8 bases of the junction unmatched. The CDR3 sequence: CASSSQAGDVDTQYF. Here the CDR3 DNA reads TGTGCCAGCAGCTCACAAGCGGGAGACGTAGATACGCAGTATTTT.

The chain has TRBV28 and TRBJ1-2; D not resolved. The CDR3 is 16 residues long. Trimming left V 3 bases short and J 6 bases short, with 20 bases between. CDR1 MDHEN and CDR2 SYDVKM come from the germline V gene. The CDR3 is CASSFVIKSRSDGYTF. The CDR3 region has the DNA TGTGCCAGCAGTTTTGTCATAAAATCTCGGTCGGATGGCTACACCTTC.

J is TRBJ1-6 and V is TRBV3-1 (or the pseudogene TRBV3-2); 8 positions agree with TRBD1. The length of the CDR3 is 17 residues. Germline lookup yields CDR1 LGHDT and CDR2 YNNKEL (reference sequence). The ends lost 11 bases at V and 6 bases at J; junction bases unmatched: 18. CDR3: CAGFWTGSEFCNSPLHF. CDR3 nucleotide sequence: TGTGCCGGCTTTTGGACAGGGTCTGAGTTCTGTAATTCACCCCTCCACTTT.

This rearrangement joins TRBV4-1 to TRBJ2-5; TRBD2 matches at 10 bases. Germline loops: CDR1 MGHRA, CDR2 YSYEKL. The CDR3 spans 17 residues. J lost 5 bases, V lost 0 bases, and 9 bases had no gene match. The DNA of the CDR3 is TGCGCCAGCAGCCAAGAGGGGAGCGGGGGGGGCGAGGAGACCCAGTACTTC. Protein: CASSQEGSGGGEETQYF.

V and J are TRBV12-3 or TRBV12-4 and TRBJ1-5; D is undetermined. The V and J ends lost 6 bases and 1 base respectively, with 4 bases between them. The CDR3 spans 12 residues. The CDR3, as DNA: TGTGCCAGCAGGGAGAGCAATCAGCCCCAGCATTTT. Translation gives CASRESNQPQHF.

J is TRBJ1-1 and V is TRBV28; D unresolved. The germline V gene has CDR1 MDHEN and CDR2 SYDVKM. CDR3 length: 13 amino acids. The germline V and J ends were trimmed by 4 bases and 1 base, with 7 bases remaining between them. CDR3 in DNA: TGTGCCAGCAGTTCTTACTCGAACACTGAAGCTTTCTTT. Protein sequence: CASSSYSNTEAFF.

This sequence joins TRBV5-4 and TRBJ2-5; D is possibly TRBD1 (6 bases). This CDR3 contains 15 residues. CDR1 is SGHNT, CDR2 YYREEE, per germline (reference sequence). V lost 4 bases to trimming and J lost 1 base, with 14 bases between them. CDR3 sequence: CASSGRDTPQETQYF. In DNA, the CDR3 is TGTGCCAGCAGCGGCCGGGACACCCCCCAAGAGACCCAGTACTTC.

J is TRBJ1-6 and V is TRBV28; D gene uncertain. The CDR3 contains 15 residues. Germline-derived CDR1 and CDR2 are MDHEN and SYDVKM. V was pared by 3 bases and J by 7 bases, with 13 bases between. The DNA of the CDR3 is TGTGCCAGCAGTTTGGGAGTGGGTAGGAATTCACCCCTCCACTTT. Translation gives CASSLGVGRNSPLHF.

A remark on this clone: The sample has other DNA sequences that encode this CDR3 too. The rearrangement links TRBV27 to TRBJ2-7; 7 positions match TRBD1. V trimming: 5 bases; J trimming: 0 bases; junction bases outside the gene matches: 1. Germline V gene sequence: CDR1 MNHEY, CDR2 SMNVEV (reference sequence). The CDR3 consists of 13 residues. This CDR3 reads CASSRDSSYEQYF. In nucleotides, the CDR3 is TGTGCCAGCAGTCGGGACAGCTCCTACGAGCAGTACTTC.

V gene TRBV3-1 (or the pseudogene TRBV3-2) combines with J gene TRBJ2-5, with 9 bases identical to TRBD1. Trimming at V came to 4 bases and at J to 4 bases, leaving 4 bases not matched to a gene. The V gene's germline CDR1 is LGHDT and CDR2 YNNKEL (reference sequence). The CDR3 has 14 amino acids. The CDR3 DNA follows: TGTGCCAGCAGCCCGCCGGGACAGGGAGAGACCCAGTACTTC. This encodes CASSPPGQGETQYF.

This rearrangement joins TRBV6-1 to TRBJ1-6; 10 positions agree with TRBD1. CDR3 size: 13 residues. Unmatched junction bases numbered 0, after V lost 3 bases and J lost 10 bases. In germline, CDR1 is MNHNS, CDR2 SASEGT. The DNA of the CDR3 is TGTGCCAGCAGTGAGACAGGGGGCTCACCCCTCCACTTT. This gives the protein CASSETGGSPLHF.

The count of this clone is one. The genes are TRBV5-1 and TRBJ1-2; no clear D gene. Trimming cost V 2 bases and J 2 bases, with 7 bases left between them. The CDR3 covers 13 residues. CDR1 is SGHRS and CDR2 is YFSETQ in the germline V gene. CDR3 nucleotides: TGCGCCAGCAGCTTCTCCCTAAACTATGGCTACACCTTC. Amino acid sequence: CASSFSLNYGYTF.

The V and J genes are TRBV5-4 and TRBJ2-1, with TRBD2 identical over 12 bases. V dropped 0 bases and J dropped 4; count of bases not matched to a gene: 2. The CDR3 has 16 residues. Germline CDR1 SGHNT, CDR2 YYREEE (reference sequence). CDR3 sequence: CASSLVTSGGYNEQFF. The CDR3 nucleotides are TGTGCCAGCAGCTTGGTTACTAGCGGGGGGTACAATGAGCAGTTCTTC.

V and J are TRBV12-3 or TRBV12-4 and TRBJ2-7; D is uncertain. The length of the CDR3 is 13 residues. V shed 1 base and J shed 3 bases, with 7 bases lying between them. DNA for the CDR3: TGTGCCAGCAGTTTAGACAGATTCTACGAGCAGTACTTC. It codes for CASSLDRFYEQYF.

The chain recombines TRBV30 with TRBJ1-6; D perhaps matches TRBD1 (6 bases). The germline gives CDR1 GTSNPN, CDR2 SVGIG (reference sequence). This CDR3 is built from 15 residues. Trimming stripped 2 bases from V and 14 bases from J, with 22 bases between. In DNA, the CDR3 is TGTGCCTGGAGTCATTCAGGGGCCTCTAGAGCAGCCCTCCACTTT. Translated, it gives CAWSHSGASRAALHF.

The genes are TRBV4-3 and TRBJ2-2; 12 positions match TRBD1. Losses at the gene ends were 4 bases for V and 6 bases for J; bases not matched to a gene: 15. The CDR3 is 19 residues long. Per the germline V gene, CDR1 is LGHNA and CDR2 is YSLEER. CDR3 amino acids: CASSPRPGGTGGLSGELFF. For the CDR3, the DNA is TGCGCCAGCAGCCCTCGCCCTGGAGGGACAGGGGGCTTATCCGGGGAGCTGTTTTTT.